The 27 T cell receptor beta chains in this list originate from one sample, sequenced in a study of TIL therapy for anti-PD-1-resistant metastatic lung cancer. As for time point: pre-treatment sample, taken before nivolumab and TIL therapy. Sequencing used immunoSEQ v3. Sequencing was performed with immunoSEQ multiplex PCR; in TCRdb, only in-frame clones are kept and a portion is missing. The sample has 50,000 to 65,000 clones, about two thirds seen once. The source was blood, collected at baseline. These receptors originate from a person aged 25-79 years with non-small cell lung cancer.

V is TRBV2 and J is TRBJ1-1; no firm D call. This CDR3 comprises 11 residues. Trimming stripped 6 bases from V and 7 bases from J, with 9 bases between. Looked up from germline, CDR1 is SNHLY and CDR2 is FYNNEI. The CDR3 region has the DNA TGTGCCAGCAGCGCGCCGGTTGAAGCTTTCTTT. As protein: CASSAPVEAFF.

The rearrangement links TRBV9 to TRBJ2-5, with D maybe TRBD2 (5 bases). CDR1 and CDR2 (germline): SGDLS, YYNGEE. V was shortened by 5 bases and J by 5 bases, with 19 bases between the two germline ends. CDR3 length equals 15 residues. For the CDR3, the DNA is TGTGCCAGCAGTGAGAAGTGGGAGTTCGTCGAGACCCAGTACTTC. Translation: CASSEKWEFVETQYF.

The rearrangement joins TRBV5-1 to TRBJ2-2; D gene unclear. The length of the CDR3 is 14 residues. V was shortened by 1 base and J by 2 bases, with 6 bases between the two germline ends. Germline assignment: CDR1 SGHRS and CDR2 YFSETQ. CDR3 sequence reads: CASSLIVNTGELFF. As DNA, the CDR3 is TGCGCCAGCAGCTTGATTGTAAACACCGGGGAGCTGTTTTTT.

The chain combines TRBV9 with TRBJ1-1, with D tentatively TRBD1 (5 bases). V lost 1 base and J 3 bases, leaving 13 bases between the germline ends. CDR1 SGDLS and CDR2 YYNGEE come from the germline V gene. This CDR3 contains 15 residues. This CDR3 is CASSVHVGADTEAFF. The CDR3 DNA sequence: TGTGCCAGCAGCGTACATGTCGGGGCGGACACTGAAGCTTTCTTT.

The chain joins TRBV7-5 to TRBJ1-5; TRBD1, the table's D call, lacks a check against the DNA. TRBV7-5 is a recognized pseudogene. The CDR3 loop spans 19 amino acids. The CDR3 loop reads CARSPSVASDIYSNQPQHF. As DNA, the CDR3 is TGTGCCAGAAGCCCAAGTGTCGCATCTGACATCTATAGCAATCAGCCCCAGCATTTT.

CDR3 coding DNA: TGCGCCAGCAGCTTGGAGGTCAGAGTGTATACTGAGCAGTTCTTC. Encoded protein: CASSLEVRVYTEQFF. The rearrangement uses TRBV5-1 and TRBJ2-1; no clear D gene. V lost 0 bases and J 9 bases, leaving 16 bases between the germline ends. CDR3 length: 15 amino acids. CDR1 SGHRS and CDR2 YFSETQ come from the germline V gene.

V and J are TRBV6-5 and TRBJ2-5; tentatively, D is TRBD2 (6 bases). Germline assignment: CDR1 MNHEY and CDR2 SVGAGI. The V and J ends lost 6 bases and 2 bases respectively, with 10 bases between them. CDR3 length equals 13 residues. CDR3 nucleotides: TGTGCCAGCAGCCGGGACTTGCAAGAGACCCAGTACTTC. Amino acids: CASSRDLQETQYF.

This chain's CDR3 is CASSAYTGFNEAFF. The CDR3 bases are TGTGCCAGCAGCGCCTATACCGGGTTCAATGAAGCTTTCTTT. The J gene is TRBJ1-1, the V gene TRBV9; no clear D gene. The V gene's germline CDR1 is SGDLS and CDR2 YYNGEE. V shed 3 bases and J shed 7 bases, with 16 bases lying between them. The CDR3 has 14 residues.

The sample holds a few counts of this clone. The rearrangement joins TRBV15 to TRBJ1-5, with D perhaps TRBD1 (6 bases). The germline V and J ends were trimmed by 0 bases and 9 bases, with 21 bases remaining between them. CDR1 LNHNV and CDR2 YYDKDF come from the germline V gene (reference sequence). The CDR3 contains 17 residues. The CDR3 sequence: CATSRDAGAGVVRPQHF. CDR3 nucleotides: TGTGCCACCAGCAGAGATGCGGGGGCAGGTGTAGTACGGCCCCAGCATTTT.

The rearrangement links TRBV5-1 to TRBJ2-2, with 9 bases lining up with TRBD1. The germline V gene has CDR1 SGHRS and CDR2 YFSETQ. This CDR3 contains 15 residues. V shed 3 bases, J shed 6 bases, and the junction held 6 bases outside the gene matches. CDR3: CASSSTGGGSGELFF. The CDR3 DNA sequence: TGCGCCAGCAGCTCAACAGGGGGCGGGTCCGGGGAGCTGTTTTTT.

This sequence joins TRBV29-1 and TRBJ2-3; 7 bases fit TRBD1. V lost 6 bases and J lost 2; bases outside the gene matches: 8. Germline loops: CDR1 SQVTM, CDR2 ANQGSEA. The CDR3 is made up of 14 amino acids. CDR3 DNA sequence: TGCAGCGTGAATGACAGGGCTTACACAGATACGCAGTATTTT. Residues: CSVNDRAYTDTQYF.

The chain couples TRBV5-4 to TRBJ1-6, with unresolved D. V was pared by 4 bases and J by 7 bases, with 9 bases between. Germline V gene sequence: CDR1 SGHNT, CDR2 YYREEE (reference sequence). This CDR3 contains 13 residues. The CDR3 DNA reads as TGTGCCAGCAGCCTGACGGGAAATTCACCCCTCCACTTT. Protein product: CASSLTGNSPLHF.

This chain uses TRBV2 with TRBJ2-1; 8 nucleotides align to TRBD2. There are 18 residues in the CDR3. Per the germline V gene, CDR1 is SNHLY and CDR2 is FYNNEI. Trimming at V came to 4 bases and at J to 2 bases, leaving 13 bases not matched to a gene. CDR3 DNA: TGTGCCAGCAGTGGGGGCGACAGAGTAGCGGGGACCTACAATGAGCAGTTCTTC. Translating it yields CASSGGDRVAGTYNEQFF.

V and J are TRBV5-1 and TRBJ2-5; no definite D call. The CDR3 totals 13 residues. Deletions cut 1 base from V and 1 base from J, with 5 bases between. Germline CDR1 reads SGHRS; CDR2 reads YFSETQ. The CDR3: CASSLHSQETQYF. The CDR3 DNA follows: TGCGCCAGCAGCTTGCACAGCCAAGAGACCCAGTACTTC.

The rearrangement uses TRBV2 and TRBJ1-2; 7 bases fit TRBD1. Germline V CDR1 and CDR2: SNHLY, FYNNEI. J was trimmed by 5 bases and V by 7 bases; bases with no gene match: 10. The CDR3 is 14 residues long. The CDR3 here is CASTAGQIYYGYTF. In nucleotides, the CDR3 is TGTGCCAGCACTGCGGGACAGATATATTATGGCTACACCTTC.

The CDR3 DNA reads as TGTGCCAGCAGCTCTAGGACTCCCCTGGGGGAGCAGTACTTC. Translated: CASSSRTPLGEQYF. J is TRBJ2-7 and V is TRBV5-4; perhaps TRBD2 as D (5 bases). In germline, CDR1 is SGHNT, CDR2 YYREEE (reference sequence). V lost 3 bases and J lost 7, with 17 bases in between. This CDR3 is 14 amino acids long.

The genes are TRBV5-1 and TRBJ1-1; D unclear. This CDR3 has 15 amino acids. Germline CDR1 and CDR2: SGHRS and YFSETQ. Trimming left V 0 bases short and J 1 base short, with 10 bases between. This CDR3 is CASSLEGTGNTEAFF. CDR3 sequence (DNA): TGCGCCAGCAGCTTGGAAGGCACCGGGAACACTGAAGCTTTCTTT.

CDR3 nucleotides: TGTGCCAGCAGCTTAGCGGTCAACTATGGCTACACCTTC. It encodes CASSLAVNYGYTF. J is TRBJ1-2 and V is TRBV11-3; no reliable D call. The CDR3 length is 13 residues. Looked up from germline, CDR1 is SGHNT and CDR2 is YENEEA. Trimming took 1 base from V and 2 from J, leaving 5 bases between them.

The V gene is TRBV29-1, the J gene TRBJ2-3; no definite D call. The V end lost 7 bases, the J end lost 1 base, and 15 bases lay between the germline ends. Germline CDR1 reads SQVTM; CDR2 reads ANQGSEA. The CDR3 has 14 residues. The CDR3 loop is CSDWTGLGTDTQYF. CDR3 in DNA: TGCAGCGACTGGACGGGTTTAGGCACAGATACGCAGTATTTT.

This chain joins TRBV18 and TRBJ2-7, with D hard to call. The germline V and J ends were trimmed by 2 bases and 5 bases, with 13 bases remaining between them. The CDR3 length is 14 residues. Germline V CDR1 and CDR2: KGHSH, LQKENI. The CDR3 loop is CASSPASPSHEQYF. The CDR3 region has the DNA TGTGCCAGCTCACCAGCGAGCCCCAGCCACGAGCAGTACTTC.

The chain couples TRBV7-3 to TRBJ2-3, with 7 bases matching TRBD2. J gave up 0 bases and V 1 base, and 10 bases lay outside the gene matches. Germline lookup yields CDR1 SGHTA and CDR2 FQGTGA. The CDR3 is made up of 18 amino acids. The CDR3 is CASSLRAGRYGSTDTQYF. Written as DNA, the CDR3 is TGTGCCAGCAGCTTAAGGGCCGGGAGGTACGGTAGCACAGATACGCAGTATTTT. Using reference TRBV7-3 and TRBJ2-3 for the parts outside the CDR3, the full variable domain is GAGVSQTPSNKVTEKGKYVELRCDPISGHTALYWYRQSLGQGPEFLIYFQGTGAADDSGLPNDRFFAVRPEGSVSTLKIQRTERGDSAVYLCASSLRAGRYGSTDTQYFGPGTRLTVL.

The J gene is TRBJ2-1, the V gene TRBV5-4, with 8 positions matching TRBD2. CDR1 and CDR2 from the germline V gene are SGHNT and YYREEE (reference sequence). Trimming took 4 bases from V and 4 from J; bases not matched to a gene: 13. The length of the CDR3 is 17 residues. CDR3 in amino acids: CASSGLGERGPYNEQFF. CDR3 DNA sequence: TGTGCCAGCAGCGGGTTAGGGGAGCGGGGGCCGTACAATGAGCAGTTCTTC. The entire variable domain, with the rest obtained from reference TRBV5-4 and TRBJ2-1, is as follows: ETGVTQSPTHLIKTRGQQVTLRCSSQSGHNTVSWYQQALGQGPQFIFQYYREEENGRGNFPPRFSGLQFPNYSSELNVNALELDDSALYLCASSGLGERGPYNEQFFGPGTRLTVL.

This clone was counted a single time. This sequence joins TRBV14 and TRBJ2-1, with D uncertain. Germline V gene lookup returns CDR1 SGHDN and CDR2 FVKESK. Trimming left V 4 bases short and J 4 bases short, with 14 bases between. The CDR3 sequence is 15 residues long. The CDR3 is CASSPLGDWYNEQFF. The CDR3 DNA reads as TGTGCCAGCAGCCCGCTAGGAGATTGGTACAATGAGCAGTTCTTC.

The gene calls are TRBV11-2 and TRBJ2-7; D possibly matches TRBD1 or TRBD2 (5 bases each). CDR1 is SGHAT and CDR2 is FQNNGV in the germline V gene. V lost 6 bases, J lost 2 bases, and 14 bases lay in between. CDR3 length: 14 amino acids. Here the CDR3 DNA reads TGTGCCAGCAGTTATCCCGGGGCAACCTACGAGCAGTACTTC. This codes for CASSYPGATYEQYF.

This chain links TRBV5-4 with TRBJ1-2; weak D call: TRBD1 (6 bases). Germline values: CDR1 SGHNT, CDR2 YYREEE (reference sequence). The CDR3 is 16 residues long. V lost 0 bases to trimming and J lost 0 bases, with 12 bases between them. The CDR3 loop is CASSLAWGPSNYGYTF. The CDR3 bases are TGTGCCAGCAGCTTGGCCTGGGGGCCTTCTAACTATGGCTACACCTTC.

The chain recombines TRBV9 with TRBJ2-2, with 11 positions matching TRBD1. After removal of 3 bases from V and 4 bases from J, the junction contained 5 bases not matched to a gene. The CDR3 has 16 amino acids. CDR1 SGDLS and CDR2 YYNGEE come from the germline V gene. The CDR3 here is CASSEPGTGGTGELFF. Written as DNA, the CDR3 is TGTGCCAGCAGCGAGCCCGGGACAGGGGGCACCGGGGAGCTGTTTTTT.

This sequence joins TRBV21-1 and TRBJ2-7; the table's D call TRBD2 went unverified against the DNA. TRBV21-1 is listed as a pseudogene. The CDR3 contains 16 residues. The CDR3 bases are TGTGCCAGCAGCAAGGGAGGGACGGGGAGCTCCTACGAGCAGTACTTC. Translation: CASSKGGTGSSYEQYF.